Below, one T cell receptor (beta chain) is given with its context. Measured with immunoSEQ multiplex PCR; TCRdb has only the in-frame clones, and not every one. The table lists 160,000 or so clones, roughly 84% of them singletons. CDR3 length: 13 amino acids. The V end was cut by 4 bases, the J end by 11 bases, with 18 bases between. In germline, CDR1 is SGHRS, CDR2 YFSETQ. This entry is derived from a study of blood T cell repertoires in COVID-19. Participant reports of clinical history set cohort assignment. The sequence derives from a man in his fifties who had recovered from COVID-19. Sequencing was done on a sample of PBMCs or T cells enriched from blood (not recorded which). V and J are TRBV5-1 and TRBJ1-1; no reliable D call. CDR3 residues: CASSAPPSAAAFF. The DNA for the CDR3 is TGCGCCAGCAGCGCCCCACCTTCTGCGGCGGCTTTCTTT.